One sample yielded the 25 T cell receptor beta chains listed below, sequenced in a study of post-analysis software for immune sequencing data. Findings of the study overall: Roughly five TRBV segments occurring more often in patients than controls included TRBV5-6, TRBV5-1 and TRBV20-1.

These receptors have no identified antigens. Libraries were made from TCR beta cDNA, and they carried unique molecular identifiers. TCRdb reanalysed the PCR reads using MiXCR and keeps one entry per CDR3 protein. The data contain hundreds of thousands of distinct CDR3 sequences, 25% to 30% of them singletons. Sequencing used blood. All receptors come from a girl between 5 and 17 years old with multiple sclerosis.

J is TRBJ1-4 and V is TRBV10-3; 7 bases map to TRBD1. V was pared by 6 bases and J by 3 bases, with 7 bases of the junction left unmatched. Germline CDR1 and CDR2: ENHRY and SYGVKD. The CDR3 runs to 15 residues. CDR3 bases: TGTGCCATCAGCAAGGATGGACAGGCTAATGAAAAACTGTTTTTT. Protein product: CAISKDGQANEKLFF.

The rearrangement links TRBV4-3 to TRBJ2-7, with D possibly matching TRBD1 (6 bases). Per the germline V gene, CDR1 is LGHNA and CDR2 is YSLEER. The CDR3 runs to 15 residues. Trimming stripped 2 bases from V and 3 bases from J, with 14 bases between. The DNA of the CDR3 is TGCGCCAGCAGCCAATCCCCTGGGGGCGGCTACGAGCAGTACTTC. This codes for CASSQSPGGGYEQYF.

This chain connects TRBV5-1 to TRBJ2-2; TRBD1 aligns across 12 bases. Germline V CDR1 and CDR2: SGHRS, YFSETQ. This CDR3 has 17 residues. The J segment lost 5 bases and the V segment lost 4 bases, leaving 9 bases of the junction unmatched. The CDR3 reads CASSPGTGGRLTGELFF. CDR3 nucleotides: TGCGCCAGCAGCCCGGGGACAGGGGGCCGTTTAACCGGGGAGCTGTTTTTT.

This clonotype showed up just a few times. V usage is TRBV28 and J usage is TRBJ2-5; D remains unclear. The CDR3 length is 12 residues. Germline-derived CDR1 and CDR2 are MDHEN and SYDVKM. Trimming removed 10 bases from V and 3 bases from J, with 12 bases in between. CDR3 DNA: TGTGCCACCTCCCCACGAGAAGAGACCCAGTACTTC. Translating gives CATSPREETQYF.

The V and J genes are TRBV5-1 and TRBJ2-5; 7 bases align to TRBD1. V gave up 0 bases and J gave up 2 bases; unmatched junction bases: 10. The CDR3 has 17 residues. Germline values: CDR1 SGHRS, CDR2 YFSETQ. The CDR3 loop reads CASSLGTGASGQETQYF. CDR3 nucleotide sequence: TGCGCCAGCAGCTTGGGAACAGGGGCGAGTGGTCAAGAGACCCAGTACTTC.

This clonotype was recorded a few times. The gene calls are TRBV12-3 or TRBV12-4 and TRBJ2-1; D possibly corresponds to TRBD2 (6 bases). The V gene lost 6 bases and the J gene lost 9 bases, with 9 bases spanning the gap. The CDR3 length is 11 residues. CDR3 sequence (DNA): TGTGCCAGCAGGAGGGAGGTTGAGCAGTTCTTC. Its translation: CASRREVEQFF.

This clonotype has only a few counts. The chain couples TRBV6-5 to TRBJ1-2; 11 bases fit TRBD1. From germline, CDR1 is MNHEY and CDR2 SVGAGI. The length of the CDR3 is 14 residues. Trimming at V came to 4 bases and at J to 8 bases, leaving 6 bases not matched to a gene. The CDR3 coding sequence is TGTGCCAGCAGTTGGAGGGGGACAGGGGGAGGCTACACCTTC. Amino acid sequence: CASSWRGTGGGYTF.

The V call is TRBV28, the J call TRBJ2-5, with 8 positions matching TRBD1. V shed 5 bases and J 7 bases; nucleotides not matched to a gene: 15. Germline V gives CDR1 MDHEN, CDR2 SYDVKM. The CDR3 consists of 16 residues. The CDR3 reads CASSHQTGVLLGTQYF. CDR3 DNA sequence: TGTGCCAGCAGTCACCAGACAGGGGTTCTTTTGGGGACCCAGTACTTC. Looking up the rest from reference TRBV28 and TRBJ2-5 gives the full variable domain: DVKVTQSSRYLVKRTGEKVFLECVQDMDHENMFWYRQDPGLGLRLIYFSYDVKMKEKGDIPEGYSVSREKKERFSLILESASTNQTSMYLCASSHQTGVLLGTQYFGPGTRLLVL.

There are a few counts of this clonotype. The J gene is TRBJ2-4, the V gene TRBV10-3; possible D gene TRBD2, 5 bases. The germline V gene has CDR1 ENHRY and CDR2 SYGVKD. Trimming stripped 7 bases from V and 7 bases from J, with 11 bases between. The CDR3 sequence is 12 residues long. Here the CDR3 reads CAIKDGGNIQYF. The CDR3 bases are TGTGCCATCAAGGACGGAGGTAACATTCAGTACTTC.

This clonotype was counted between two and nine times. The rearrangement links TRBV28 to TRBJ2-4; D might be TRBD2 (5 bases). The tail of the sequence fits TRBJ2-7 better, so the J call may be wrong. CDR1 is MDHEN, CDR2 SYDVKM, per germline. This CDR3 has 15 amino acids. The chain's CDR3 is CASTQRNGLSYEQYF. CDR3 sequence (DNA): TGTGCCAGCACCCAGCGGAACGGATTGTCCTACGAGCAGTACTTC.

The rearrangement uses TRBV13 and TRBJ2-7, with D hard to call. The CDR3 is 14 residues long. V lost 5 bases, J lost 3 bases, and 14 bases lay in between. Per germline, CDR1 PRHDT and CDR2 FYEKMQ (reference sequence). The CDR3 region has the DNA TGTGCCAGCAGCCCCTCTGCTCAGGTCTACGAGCAGTACTTC. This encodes CASSPSAQVYEQYF.

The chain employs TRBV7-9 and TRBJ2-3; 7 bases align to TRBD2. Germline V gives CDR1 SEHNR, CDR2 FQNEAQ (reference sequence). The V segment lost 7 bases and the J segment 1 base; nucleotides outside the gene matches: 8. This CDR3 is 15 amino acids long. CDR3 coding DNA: TGTGCCAGCACTAGCGGACCCGAGGGCACAGATACGCAGTATTTT. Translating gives CASTSGPEGTDTQYF.

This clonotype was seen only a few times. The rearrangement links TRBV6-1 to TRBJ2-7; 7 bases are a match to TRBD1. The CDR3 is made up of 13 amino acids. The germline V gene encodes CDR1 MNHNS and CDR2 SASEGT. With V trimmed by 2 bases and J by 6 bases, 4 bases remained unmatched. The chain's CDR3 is CASSETGAREQYF. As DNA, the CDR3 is TGTGCCAGCAGTGAAACAGGGGCTCGCGAGCAGTACTTC.

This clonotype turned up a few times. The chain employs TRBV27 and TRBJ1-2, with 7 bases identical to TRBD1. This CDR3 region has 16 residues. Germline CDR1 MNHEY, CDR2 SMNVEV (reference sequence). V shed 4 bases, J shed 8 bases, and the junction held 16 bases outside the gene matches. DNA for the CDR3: TGTGCCAGCAGTTGGCGCCGACAGACAGGGATCGAGGGCTACACCTTC. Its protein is CASSWRRQTGIEGYTF.

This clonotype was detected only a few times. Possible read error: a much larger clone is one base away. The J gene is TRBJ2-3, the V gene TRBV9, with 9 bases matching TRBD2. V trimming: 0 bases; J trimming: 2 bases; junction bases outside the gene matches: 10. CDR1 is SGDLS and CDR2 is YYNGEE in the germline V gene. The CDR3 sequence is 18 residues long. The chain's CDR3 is CASSVATATSGLTDTQYF. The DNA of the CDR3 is TGTGCCAGCAGCGTAGCTACGGCCACTAGCGGGCTCACAGATACGCAGTATTTT.

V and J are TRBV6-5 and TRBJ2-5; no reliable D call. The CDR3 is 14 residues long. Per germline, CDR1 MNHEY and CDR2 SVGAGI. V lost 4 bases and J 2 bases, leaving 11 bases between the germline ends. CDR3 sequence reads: CASSCARSQETQYF. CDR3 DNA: TGTGCCAGCAGTTGCGCACGGAGTCAAGAGACCCAGTACTTC.

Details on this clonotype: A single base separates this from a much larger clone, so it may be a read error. The CDR3 here is CASSYWTGFGGTQYF. For the CDR3, the DNA is TGTGCCAGCAGTTACTGGACAGGGTTCGGAGGGACCCAGTACTTC. The V call is TRBV6-6, the J call TRBJ2-5; 8 nucleotides align to TRBD1. V lost 1 base and J lost 7; bases outside the gene matches: 8. Per the germline V gene, CDR1 is MNHNY and CDR2 is SVGAGI (reference sequence). This CDR3 has 15 amino acids.

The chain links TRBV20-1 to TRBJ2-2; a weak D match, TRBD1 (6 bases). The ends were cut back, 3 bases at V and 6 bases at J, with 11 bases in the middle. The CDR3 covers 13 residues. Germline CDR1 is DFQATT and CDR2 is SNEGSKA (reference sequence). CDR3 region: CSARRTAPGELFF. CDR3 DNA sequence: TGCAGTGCTAGGCGGACAGCACCCGGGGAGCTGTTTTTT.

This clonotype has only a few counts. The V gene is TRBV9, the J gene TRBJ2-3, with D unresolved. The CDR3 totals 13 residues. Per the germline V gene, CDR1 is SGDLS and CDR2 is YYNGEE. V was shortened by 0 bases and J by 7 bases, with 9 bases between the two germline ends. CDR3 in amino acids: CASSVGETYTQYF. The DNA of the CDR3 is TGTGCCAGCAGCGTAGGTGAAACCTATACGCAGTATTTT.

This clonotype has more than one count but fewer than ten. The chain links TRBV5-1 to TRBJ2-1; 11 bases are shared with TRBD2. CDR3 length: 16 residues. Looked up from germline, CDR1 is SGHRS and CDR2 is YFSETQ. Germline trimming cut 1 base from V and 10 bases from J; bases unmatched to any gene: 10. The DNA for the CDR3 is TGCGCCAGCAGCTTGAGGGGGACTAGCGGAGATAAGGAGCAGTTCTTC. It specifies CASSLRGTSGDKEQFF.

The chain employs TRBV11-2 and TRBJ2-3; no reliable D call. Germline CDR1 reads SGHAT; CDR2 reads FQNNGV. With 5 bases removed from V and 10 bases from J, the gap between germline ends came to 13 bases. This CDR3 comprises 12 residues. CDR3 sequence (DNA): TGTGCCAGCAGCGAGGTACGCGCATCGCAGTATTTT. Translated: CASSEVRASQYF. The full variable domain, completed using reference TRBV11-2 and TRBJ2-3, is EAGVAQSPRYKIIEKRQSVAFWCNPISGHATLYWYQQILGQGPKLLIQFQNNGVVDDSQLPKDRFSAERLKGVDSTLKIQPAKLEDSAVYLCASSEVRASQYFGPGTRLTVL.

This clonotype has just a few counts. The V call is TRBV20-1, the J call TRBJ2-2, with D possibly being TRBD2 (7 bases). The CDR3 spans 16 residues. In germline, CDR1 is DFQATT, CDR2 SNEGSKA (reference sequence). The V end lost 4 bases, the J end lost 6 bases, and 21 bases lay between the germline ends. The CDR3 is CSATNPGGGFPGELFF. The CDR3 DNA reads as TGCAGTGCTACGAACCCTGGGGGGGGCTTTCCCGGGGAGCTGTTTTTT.

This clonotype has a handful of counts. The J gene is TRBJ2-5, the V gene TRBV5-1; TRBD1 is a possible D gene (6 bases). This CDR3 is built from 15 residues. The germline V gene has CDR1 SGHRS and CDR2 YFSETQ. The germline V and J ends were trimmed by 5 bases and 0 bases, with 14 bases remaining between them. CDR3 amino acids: CASSGQGTNQETQYF. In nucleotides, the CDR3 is TGCGCCAGCAGTGGGCAGGGGACCAACCAAGAGACCCAGTACTTC.

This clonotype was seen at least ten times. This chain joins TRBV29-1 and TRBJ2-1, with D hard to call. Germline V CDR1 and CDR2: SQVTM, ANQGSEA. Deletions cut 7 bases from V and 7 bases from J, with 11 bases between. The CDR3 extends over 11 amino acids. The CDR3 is CSALYANEQFF. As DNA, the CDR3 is TGCAGCGCATTATACGCTAATGAGCAGTTCTTC.

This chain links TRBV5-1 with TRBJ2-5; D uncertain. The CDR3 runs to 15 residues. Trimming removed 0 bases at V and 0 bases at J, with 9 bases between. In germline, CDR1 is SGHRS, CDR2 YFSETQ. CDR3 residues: CASSLVSVHQETQYF. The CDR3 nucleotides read TGCGCCAGCAGCTTGGTCTCCGTGCACCAAGAGACCCAGTACTTC. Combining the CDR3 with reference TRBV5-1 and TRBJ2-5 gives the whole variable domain KAGVTQTPRYLIKTRGQQVTLSCSPISGHRSVSWYQQTPGQGLQFLFEYFSETQRNKGNFPGRFSGRQFSNSRSEMNVSTLELGDSALYLCASSLVSVHQETQYFGPGTRLLVL.